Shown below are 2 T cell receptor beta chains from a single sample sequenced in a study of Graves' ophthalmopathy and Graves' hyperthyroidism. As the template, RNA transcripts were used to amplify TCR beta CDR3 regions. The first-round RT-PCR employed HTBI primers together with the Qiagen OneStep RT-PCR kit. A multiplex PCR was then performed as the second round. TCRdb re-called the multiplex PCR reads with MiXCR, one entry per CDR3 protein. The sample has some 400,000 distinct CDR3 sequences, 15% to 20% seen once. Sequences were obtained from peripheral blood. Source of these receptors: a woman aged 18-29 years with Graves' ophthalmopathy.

The CDR3 spells CASKAGSHTDTQYF. CDR3 sequence (DNA): TGTGCCAGCAAGGCGGGGAGTCACACAGATACGCAGTATTTT. The V call is TRBV6-5, the J call TRBJ2-3; D might be TRBD2 (6 bases). CDR1 is MNHEY and CDR2 is SVGAGI in the germline V gene. There are 14 residues in the CDR3. Trimming left V 7 bases short and J 2 bases short, with 13 bases between.

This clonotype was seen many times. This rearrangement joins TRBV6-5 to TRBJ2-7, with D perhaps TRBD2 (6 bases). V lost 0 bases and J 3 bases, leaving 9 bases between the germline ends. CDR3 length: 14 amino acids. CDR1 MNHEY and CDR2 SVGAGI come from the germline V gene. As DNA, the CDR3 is TGTGCCAGCAGTTACTCTACTAGCAGCTACGAGCAGTACTTC. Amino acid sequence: CASSYSTSSYEQYF.